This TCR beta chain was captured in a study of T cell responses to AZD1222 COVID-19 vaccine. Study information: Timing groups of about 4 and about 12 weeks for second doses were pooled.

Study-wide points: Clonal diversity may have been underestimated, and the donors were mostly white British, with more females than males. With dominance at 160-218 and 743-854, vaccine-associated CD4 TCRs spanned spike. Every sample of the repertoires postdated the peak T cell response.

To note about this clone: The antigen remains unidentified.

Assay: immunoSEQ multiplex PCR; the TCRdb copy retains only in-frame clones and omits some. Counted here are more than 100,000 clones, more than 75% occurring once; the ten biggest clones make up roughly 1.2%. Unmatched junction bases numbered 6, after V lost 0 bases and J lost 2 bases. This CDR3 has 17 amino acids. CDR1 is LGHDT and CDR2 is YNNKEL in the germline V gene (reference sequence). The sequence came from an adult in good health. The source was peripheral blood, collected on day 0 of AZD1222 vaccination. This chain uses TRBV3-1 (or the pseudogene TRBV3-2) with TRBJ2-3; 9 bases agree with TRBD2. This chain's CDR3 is CASSQEKAGGHTDTQYF. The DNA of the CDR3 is TGTGCCAGCAGCCAAGAGAAAGCGGGGGGTCACACAGATACGCAGTATTTT.